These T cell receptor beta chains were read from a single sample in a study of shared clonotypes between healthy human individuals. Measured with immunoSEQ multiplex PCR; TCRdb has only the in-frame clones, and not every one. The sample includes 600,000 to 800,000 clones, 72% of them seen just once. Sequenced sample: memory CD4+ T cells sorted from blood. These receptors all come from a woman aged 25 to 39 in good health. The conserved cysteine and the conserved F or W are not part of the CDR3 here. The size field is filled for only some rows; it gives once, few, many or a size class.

CDR3 protein: ASSTPGRMNYGYT; V gene: TRBV7-9; clone size: -
CDR3 protein: ASSLEDRASNQPQH; V gene: TRBV7-2; clone size: -
CDR3 protein: ATSTGQGSEKLF; V gene: TRBV15; clone size: -
CDR3 protein: AWSVIREAF; V gene: TRBV30; clone size: -
CDR3 protein: ASSLSAGAGDEQY; V gene: TRBV28; clone size: -
CDR3 protein: ASSLSHDTGELF; V gene: TRBV11-3; clone size: once
CDR3 protein: ACHPGGSGANVLT; V gene: TRBV30; clone size: -
CDR3 protein: ASIKGLSWGDTQY; V gene: TRBV7-2; clone size: -
CDR3 protein: ASSLPGQGSSYEQY; V gene: TRBV18; clone size: -
CDR3 protein: ASRGFQETQY; V gene: TRBV6-5; clone size: -
CDR3 protein: ASSSGQAGAYEQY; V gene: TRBV5-1; clone size: few
CDR3 protein: ASSFQGLMTDTQY; V gene: TRBV28; clone size: -
CDR3 protein: ASSRAGGFQEQF; V gene: TRBV2; clone size: -
CDR3 protein: ASAGYYGYT; V gene: TRBV28; clone size: -
CDR3 protein: ASSLNGYYEQY; V gene: TRBV7-8; clone size: -
CDR3 protein: ASSLRQAGSYEQY; V gene: TRBV5-4; clone size: -
CDR3 protein: ASSQGGFTGELF; V gene: TRBV6-5; clone size: -
CDR3 protein: ASSQDGFVRETGDAF; V gene: TRBV4-1; clone size: -
CDR3 protein: ASAPGYRTSTDTQY; V gene: TRBV9; clone size: few
CDR3 protein: ASSQQGAGDTQY; V gene: TRBV7-2; clone size: many
CDR3 protein: ASSRLAGGVPDTQY; V gene: TRBV2; clone size: -
CDR3 protein: ASSYLPGYYGYT; V gene: TRBV6-5; clone size: -
CDR3 protein: ASEYDRGTGELF; V gene: TRBV6-1; clone size: -
CDR3 protein: ASSKRDRGNEQF; V gene: TRBV7-2; clone size: -
CDR3 protein: AWSRGLAGGGETQY; V gene: TRBV30; clone size: -
CDR3 protein: ASSLFGGPYEQY; V gene: TRBV7-7; clone size: -
CDR3 protein: ASSHGTAYEQY; V gene: TRBV4-1; clone size: -
CDR3 protein: ASSPQGYNEQF; V gene: TRBV18; clone size: -
CDR3 protein: ASSLSGVTDTQY; V gene: TRBV19; clone size: -
CDR3 protein: ASSRTGTGISGELF; V gene: TRBV4-1; clone size: -
CDR3 protein: ASSEGRVATEAF; V gene: TRBV25-1; clone size: -
CDR3 protein: ASSLGGKETQY; V gene: TRBV7-7; clone size: once
CDR3 protein: ASSLQGAATNEKLF; V gene: TRBV5-6; clone size: -
CDR3 protein: ASSQAGAYEQY; V gene: TRBV14; clone size: few
CDR3 protein: ASSLRTSGRAVSYEQY; V gene: TRBV18; clone size: once
CDR3 protein: ASSPGTRTGELF; V gene: TRBV7-3; clone size: few